This entry lists 18 T cell receptor beta chains sequenced from one sample in a study of T cell responses to AZD1222 COVID-19 vaccine. Sequenced by immunoSEQ multiplex PCR; TCRdb stores in-frame clones only, minus some. The table has some 130,000 clones, over 75% seen once. This specimen was peripheral blood, taken 28 days after the second AZD1222 dose. The receptor source for this set is an adult who received the AZD1222 COVID-19 vaccine.

This clone showed up just a few times. V and J are TRBV5-5 and TRBJ1-5, with D perhaps matching TRBD1 (5 bases). The CDR3 extends over 15 amino acids. Per germline, CDR1 SGHKS and CDR2 YYEKEE (reference sequence). The V and J ends lost 1 base and 2 bases respectively, with 10 bases between them. The CDR3, as DNA: TGTGCCAGCAGCTTGTGGGGGGAAGGCAATCAGCCCCAGCATTTT. Encoded protein: CASSLWGEGNQPQHF.

The chain joins TRBV7-3 to TRBJ2-1; 7 bases are shared with TRBD1. Germline V lookup: CDR1 SGHTA, CDR2 FQGTGA. V shed 5 bases, J shed 8 bases, and the junction held 12 bases outside the gene matches. The CDR3 is made up of 15 amino acids. The CDR3 DNA follows: TGTGCCAGCAGCCCAAGCCTACAGGGGTGGCATGAGCAGTTCTTC. Protein: CASSPSLQGWHEQFF.

The gene calls are TRBV5-1 and TRBJ1-2; 7 bases are a match to TRBD1. In germline, CDR1 is SGHRS, CDR2 YFSETQ. V gave up 4 bases and J gave up 5 bases; unmatched junction bases: 8. This CDR3 has 14 amino acids. In DNA, the CDR3 is TGCGCCAGCAGCGGCGGGACAGCGGCATATGGCTACACCTTC. Residues: CASSGGTAAYGYTF. Supplemented by reference TRBV5-1 and TRBJ1-2, the full variable domain reads KAGVTQTPRYLIKTRGQQVTLSCSPISGHRSVSWYQQTPGQGLQFLFEYFSETQRNKGNFPGRFSGRQFSNSRSEMNVSTLELGDSALYLCASSGGTAAYGYTFGSGTRLTVV.

This chain uses TRBV5-1 with TRBJ1-1; TRBD1 matches at 9 bases. With 2 bases clipped from V and 5 bases from J, the junction kept 4 bases outside the gene matches. This CDR3 is 14 amino acids long. Germline V CDR1 and CDR2: SGHRS, YFSETQ. CDR3 nucleotides: TGCGCCAGCAGCTTACAGGGGGCAAGGACTGAAGCTTTCTTT. Encoded protein: CASSLQGARTEAFF.

The gene calls are TRBV18 and TRBJ1-5; 8 positions agree with TRBD1. The V and J ends lost 2 bases and 6 bases, in that order; junction bases with no gene match: 9. The CDR3 has 16 residues. Looked up from germline, CDR1 is KGHSH and CDR2 is LQKENI. As DNA, the CDR3 is TGTGCCAGCTCACCATCAACAGGGGGACGCGGTCAGCCCCAGCATTTT. Protein: CASSPSTGGRGQPQHF.

The chain couples TRBV19 to TRBJ2-1; 8 bases map to TRBD1. The CDR3 contains 15 residues. Trimming removed 4 bases from V and 2 bases from J; junction bases left unmatched: 4. Germline values: CDR1 LNHDA, CDR2 SQIVND (reference sequence). CDR3 in amino acids: CASSTDREPYNEQFF. DNA for the CDR3: TGTGCCAGTAGTACGGACAGGGAACCCTACAATGAGCAGTTCTTC.

The V gene is TRBV10-3, the J gene TRBJ1-1; 11 nucleotides match TRBD1. CDR1 ENHRY and CDR2 SYGVKD come from the germline V gene. The CDR3 has 14 residues. V shed 5 bases and J 3 bases; nucleotides not matched to a gene: 2. The DNA for the CDR3 is TGTGCCATCAGTCGGGACAGGGGGGACACTGAAGCTTTCTTT. Translated: CAISRDRGDTEAFF.

V and J are TRBV6-6 and TRBJ1-2; no definite D call. Germline V gene lookup returns CDR1 MNHNY and CDR2 SVGAGI (reference sequence). The CDR3 loop spans 14 amino acids. Trimming cost V 6 bases and J 0 bases, with 11 bases left between them. Here the CDR3 reads CASSPEPANYGYTF. The DNA for the CDR3 is TGTGCCAGCAGCCCCGAACCTGCTAACTATGGCTACACCTTC.

The V gene is TRBV18, the J gene TRBJ1-2; D not certain. V lost 2 bases and J lost 8, with 9 bases in between. The length of the CDR3 is 12 residues. The germline V gene encodes CDR1 KGHSH and CDR2 LQKENI. In nucleotides, the CDR3 is TGTGCCAGCTCACCAGTCCGGGGAGGCTACACCTTC. This translates into CASSPVRGGYTF.

The gene calls are TRBV30 and TRBJ2-2; TRBD2 agrees at 10 bases. CDR3 size: 16 residues. In germline, CDR1 is GTSNPN, CDR2 SVGIG (reference sequence). Germline trimming cut 4 bases from V and 3 bases from J; bases unmatched to any gene: 8. The CDR3 protein is CAWNQRGGQDTGELFF. CDR3 DNA sequence: TGTGCCTGGAACCAGCGGGGGGGCCAGGACACCGGGGAGCTGTTTTTT.

The gene calls are TRBV4-1 and TRBJ2-1; 9 bases agree with TRBD2. Trimming at V came to 3 bases and at J to 2 bases, leaving 8 bases not matched to a gene. The CDR3 is 17 amino acids. From germline, CDR1 is MGHRA and CDR2 YSYEKL. In nucleotides, the CDR3 is TGCGCCAGCAGCCAGGTTGGCGGGGGGGTTGCCTACAATGAGCAGTTCTTC. Its protein is CASSQVGGGVAYNEQFF.

The chain uses TRBV7-2 and TRBJ2-2, with 9 bases aligning to TRBD2. This CDR3 spans 16 amino acids. With V trimmed by 5 bases and J by 1 base, 5 bases remained unmatched. The germline CDR1 and CDR2 sequences are SGHTA and FQGNSA. Written as DNA, the CDR3 is TGTGCCAGCAGCCTGGGACTAGCAGAGAACACCGGGGAGCTGTTTTTT. This codes for CASSLGLAENTGELFF.

This chain links TRBV18 with TRBJ1-6, with D unresolved. The V gene's germline CDR1 is KGHSH and CDR2 LQKENI. V gave up 5 bases and J gave up 7 bases, with 15 bases separating them. The CDR3 sequence is 15 residues long. CDR3 in amino acids: CASSNTVGFNSPLHF. The CDR3 DNA sequence: TGTGCCAGCTCAAACACTGTGGGGTTCAATTCACCCCTCCACTTT. The full variable domain, with the rest looked up from reference TRBV18 and TRBJ1-6, is NAGVMQNPRHLVRRRGQEARLRCSPMKGHSHVYWYRQLPEEGLKFMVYLQKENIIDESGMPKERFSAEFPKEGPSILRIQQVVRGDSAAYFCASSNTVGFNSPLHFGNGTRLTVT.

V and J are TRBV28 and TRBJ1-5; D gene ambiguous. V gave up 5 bases and J gave up 5 bases, with 13 bases separating them. Germline V gene lookup returns CDR1 MDHEN and CDR2 SYDVKM. The CDR3 is 14 amino acids. The CDR3 region is CASSQDVSYQPQHF. In DNA form, the CDR3 reads TGTGCCAGCAGTCAGGACGTATCCTATCAGCCCCAGCATTTT. The full variable domain, its missing parts supplied by reference TRBV28 and TRBJ1-5, is DVKVTQSSRYLVKRTGEKVFLECVQDMDHENMFWYRQDPGLGLRLIYFSYDVKMKEKGDIPEGYSVSREKKERFSLILESASTNQTSMYLCASSQDVSYQPQHFGDGTRLSIL.

The rearrangement links TRBV4-2 to TRBJ1-2; TRBD1 agrees at 7 bases. This CDR3 region has 16 residues. Germline V lookup: CDR1 LGHNA, CDR2 YNFKEQ. With V trimmed by 0 bases and J by 3 bases, 7 bases remained unmatched. DNA of the CDR3: TGTGCCAGCAGCCAAGATCGGGGCAGGGGGGACTATGGCTACACCTTC. As protein: CASSQDRGRGDYGYTF.

The chain has TRBV30 and TRBJ2-7; D remains ambiguous. CDR3 size: 11 residues. The ends were cut back, 5 bases at V and 3 bases at J, with 8 bases in the middle. Germline loops: CDR1 GTSNPN, CDR2 SVGIG (reference sequence). In DNA, the CDR3 is TGTGCCTGGGGGTCGAACTACGAGCAGTACTTC. This encodes CAWGSNYEQYF.

V usage is TRBV5-1 and J usage is TRBJ1-1, with D perhaps TRBD1 (5 bases). Trimming stripped 5 bases from V and 2 bases from J, with 16 bases between. Germline loops: CDR1 SGHRS, CDR2 YFSETQ. CDR3 length equals 15 residues. The CDR3 reads CASSPSGILNTEAFF. The CDR3 bases are TGCGCCAGCAGTCCCTCAGGGATTTTAAACACTGAAGCTTTCTTT.

The rearrangement links TRBV2 to TRBJ1-2, with a tentative D call TRBD1 (5 bases). The CDR3 totals 17 residues. CDR1 and CDR2 from the germline V gene are SNHLY and FYNNEI. V was cut by 7 bases and J by 2 bases, with 23 bases left in between. CDR3 sequence (DNA): TGTGCCAGCACCCTCAGAACCCTCGGGACCAAAAACTATGGCTACACCTTC. Translation: CASTLRTLGTKNYGYTF.